This T cell receptor (beta chain) appears in the sequencing data of a study of shared clonotypes between healthy human individuals (dated by TCRdb to 2020 to 2022). For the wider study: The cohort comprised a couple of women and three men aged 18 to 49 years. Per donor, three plates each were used for CD4 naive and CD4 memory, two for CD8 naive, and one for CD8 memory. To estimate repertoire size and how much clonotype sharing occurs between individuals, the study deeply sequenced the blood TCR repertoires of five or six healthy adults. Libraries were prepared and TCR repertoires were sequenced by different laboratories using diverse techniques, in order to increase sequencing depth and limit assay-specific biases. Between about 0.94 and 8.9 billion PBMCs per donor were obtained by leukapheresis. Points the paper makes about the study in general: Because the study included only a small number of donors, the genetic and exposure-history diversity represented was limited. Pairwise subsampling indicated that sequencing depth was expected to affect the degree of clonotype sharing among donors. Only blood was sampled, and tissue TCR repertoires likely differ from those in blood. Estimated clonotype richness was generally larger for naive than for memory subsets. About 4.5% of naive CD4, 3.5% of naive CD8, approximately 2% of memory CD4, and about 0.4% of memory CD8 clonotypes were shared across several donors. Even with the large sequencing depth, rarefaction of the sorted-subset datasets indicated that sequencing was incomplete. Compared with non-shared clonotypes, clonotypes shared by all four sorted-subset donors had higher generation probabilities.

CD8 naive samples consisted of CD45RO-negative cells that were positively selected for CCR7, yielding a CD45RA+CCR7+ population without TemRA cells. Donors were healthy HIV-negative adults with no recently reported acute infections or vaccinations. Every donor was a Caucasian adult residing in Nashville, Tennessee, USA. Blood was collected by leukapheresis, and PBMCs were isolated by Ficoll-Histopaque density gradient centrifugation and then cryopreserved in liquid nitrogen vapor phase. Analytical flow cytometry was used to check the purity and quantity of every magnetically sorted T cell population. From each sorted fraction, genomic DNA was isolated and quantified by UV absorbance on a Nanodrop 2000c. Notes on this clone: Its antigen is currently not known. Base qualities are not recorded, but no much larger clone differs from it by a single base.

Using the deep immunoSEQ assay, multiplex PCR amplified TCR CDR3 regions from genomic DNA. Extracted genomic DNA from each cell subset was spread evenly across all wells of several immunoSEQ 96-well plates, with each plate serving as a replicate. For sorted subsets, each replicate PCR was loaded with 150 to 250 ng genomic DNA, equivalent to some 27,000 T cell genomes. The purified libraries were quantified using a Qubit 3.0 fluorometer, sized with a Bioanalyzer 2100, and then quantified again using the KAPA Library Quantification kit. Each immunoSEQ 96-well plate was sequenced on its own single-read 150-cycle Illumina NextSeq 550 flow cell. The original methods were these. Because the immunoSEQ output included only junctional sequences and no quality scores, the filtering could not be the same as the filtering used for full-length reads. To assign V/J genes and CDR3, sequences were annotated against IMGT germline references using PyIR, a Python wrapper for IgBLAST v1.9. Any read was removed if the V/J assignment was weak (E-value above 1e-6), the CDR3 was missing, or the read contained stop codons, out-of-frame junctions, or ambiguous translated residues. V3J clonotypes were defined by identical inferred V gene, J gene, and CDR3 amino acid sequence. To compute the percentage overlap between repertoires, the number of shared unique clonotypes was divided by the size of the smaller repertoire. Three approaches were used to assess repertoire richness: RTK rarefaction, the Chao1 estimator, and Recon v2.1 estimates of unobserved clonotypes. Generation probabilities were computed with OLGA for all TCRbeta clonotypes obtained by the gDNA method from four donors. Imported from immuneACCESS, the table was reduced by TCRdb to in-frame sequences with V and J called. These copies leave out some clones; in studies compared against another copy, an unresolved V gene accounts for under half, and the cause of the remainder is not known. That table furnishes V, J and clone size, whereas the DNA furnished D and trimming. The sample table lists about 2.1 million clones, 93% of them with a count of one. The ten top clones hold roughly 1.8% of the sample.

Reading from cysteine to phenylalanine, the CDR3 counts 15 amino acids. Only CDR3 DNA remains: 45 bases, in frame from the first base. CDR1 and CDR2 are drawn from the germline V gene: LGHNA, YSLEER. V is pared back by 0 bases and J by 1 base, with 7 bases lying between the germline termini. The chain employs TRBV4-3 and TRBJ2-1; possibly the D gene is TRBD1, per 5 matching bases. This receptor was taken from a man between 18 and 29 years old in good health. Some clones in this sample may be carry-over from other donors' samples. The specimen sequenced was naive CD8+ T cells from PBMCs. The cell subset or site label on this specimen signifies: CD45RA+CCR7+. The base sequence is TGCGCCAGCAGCCAAGACAGGGTGTCCTACAATGAGCAGTTCTTC. Its translation reads: CASSQDRVSYNEQFF.